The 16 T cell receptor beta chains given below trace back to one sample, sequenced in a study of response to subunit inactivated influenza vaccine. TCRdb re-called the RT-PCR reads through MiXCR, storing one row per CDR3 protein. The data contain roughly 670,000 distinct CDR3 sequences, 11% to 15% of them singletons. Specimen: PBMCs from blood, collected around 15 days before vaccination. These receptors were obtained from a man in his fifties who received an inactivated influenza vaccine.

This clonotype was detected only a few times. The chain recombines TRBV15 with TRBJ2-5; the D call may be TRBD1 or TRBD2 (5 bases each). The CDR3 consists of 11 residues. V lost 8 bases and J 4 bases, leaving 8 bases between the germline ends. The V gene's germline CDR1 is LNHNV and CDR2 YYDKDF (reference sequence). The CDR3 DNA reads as TGTGCCACCGGGGGTCCAGAGACCCAGTACTTC. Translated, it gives CATGGPETQYF.

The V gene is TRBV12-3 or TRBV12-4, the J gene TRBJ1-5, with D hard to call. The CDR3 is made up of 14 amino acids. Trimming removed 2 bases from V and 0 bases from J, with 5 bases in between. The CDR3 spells CASSLQSSNQPQHF. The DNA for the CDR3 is TGTGCCAGCAGTTTACAGAGTAGCAATCAGCCCCAGCATTTT.

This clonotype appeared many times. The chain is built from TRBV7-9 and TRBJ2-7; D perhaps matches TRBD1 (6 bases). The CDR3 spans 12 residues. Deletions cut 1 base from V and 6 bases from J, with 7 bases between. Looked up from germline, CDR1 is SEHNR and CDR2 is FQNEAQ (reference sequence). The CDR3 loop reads CASSLGGLEQYF. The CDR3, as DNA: TGTGCCAGCAGCTTAGGGGGGCTCGAGCAGTACTTC.

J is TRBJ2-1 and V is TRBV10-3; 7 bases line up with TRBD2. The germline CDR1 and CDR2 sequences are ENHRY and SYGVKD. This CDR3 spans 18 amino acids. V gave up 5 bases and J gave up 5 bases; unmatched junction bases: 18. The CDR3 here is CAISSGATSILLNNEQFF. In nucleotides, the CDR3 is TGTGCCATCAGTTCGGGAGCGACTAGCATCCTTCTGAACAATGAGCAGTTCTTC.

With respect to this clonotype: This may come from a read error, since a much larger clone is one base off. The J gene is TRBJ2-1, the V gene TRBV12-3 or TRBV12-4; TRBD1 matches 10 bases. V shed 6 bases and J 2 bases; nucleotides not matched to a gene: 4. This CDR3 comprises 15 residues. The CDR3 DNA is TGTGCCAGCAGCCACGGACAGGGGGCCTACAATGAGCAGTTCTTC. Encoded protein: CASSHGQGAYNEQFF.

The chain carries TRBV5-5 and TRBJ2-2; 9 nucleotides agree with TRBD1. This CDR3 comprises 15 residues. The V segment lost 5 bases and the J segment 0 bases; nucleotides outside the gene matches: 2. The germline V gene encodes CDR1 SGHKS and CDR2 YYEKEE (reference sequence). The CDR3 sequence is CASRRQGANTGELFF. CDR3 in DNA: TGTGCCAGCAGGCGACAGGGGGCGAACACCGGGGAGCTGTTTTTT.

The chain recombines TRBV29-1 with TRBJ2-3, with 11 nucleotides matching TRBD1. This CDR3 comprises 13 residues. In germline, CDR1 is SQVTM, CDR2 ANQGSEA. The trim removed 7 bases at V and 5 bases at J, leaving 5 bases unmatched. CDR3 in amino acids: CSGGQGALDTQYF. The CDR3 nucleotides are TGCAGCGGAGGACAGGGGGCTTTAGATACGCAGTATTTT.

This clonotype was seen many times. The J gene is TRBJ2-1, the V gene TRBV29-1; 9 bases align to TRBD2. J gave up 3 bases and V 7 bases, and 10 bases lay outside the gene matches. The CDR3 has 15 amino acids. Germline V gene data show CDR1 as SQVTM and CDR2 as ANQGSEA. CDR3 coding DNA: TGCAGCGCTGCGGGTAGCGGGAGAGGCTACAATGAGCAGTTCTTC. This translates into CSAAGSGRGYNEQFF.

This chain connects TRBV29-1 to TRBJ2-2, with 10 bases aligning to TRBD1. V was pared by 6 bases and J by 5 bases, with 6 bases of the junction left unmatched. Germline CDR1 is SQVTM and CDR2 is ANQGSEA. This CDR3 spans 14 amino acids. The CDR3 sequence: CSVKGQGRTGELFF. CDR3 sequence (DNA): TGCAGCGTAAAGGGACAGGGGAGAACCGGGGAGCTGTTTTTT.

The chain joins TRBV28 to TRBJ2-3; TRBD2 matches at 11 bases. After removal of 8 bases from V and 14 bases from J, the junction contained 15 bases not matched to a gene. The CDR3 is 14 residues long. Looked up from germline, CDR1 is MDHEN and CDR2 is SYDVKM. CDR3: CASLRGGSGGARYF. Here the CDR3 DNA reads TGTGCCAGCCTCCGGGGCGGTAGCGGGGGGGCCCGGTATTTT.

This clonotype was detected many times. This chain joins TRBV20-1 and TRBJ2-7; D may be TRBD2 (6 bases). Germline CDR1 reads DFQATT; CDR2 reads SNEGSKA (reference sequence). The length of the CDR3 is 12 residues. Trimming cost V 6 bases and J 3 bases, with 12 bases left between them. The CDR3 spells CSATTSYYEQYF. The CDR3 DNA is TGCAGTGCCACGACTAGTTACTACGAGCAGTACTTC.

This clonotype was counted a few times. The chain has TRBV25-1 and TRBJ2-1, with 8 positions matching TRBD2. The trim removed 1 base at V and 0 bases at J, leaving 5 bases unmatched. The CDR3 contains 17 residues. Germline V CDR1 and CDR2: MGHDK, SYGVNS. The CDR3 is CASSESPGGSSYNEQFF. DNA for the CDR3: TGTGCCAGCAGTGAATCTCCGGGGGGGAGCTCCTACAATGAGCAGTTCTTC.

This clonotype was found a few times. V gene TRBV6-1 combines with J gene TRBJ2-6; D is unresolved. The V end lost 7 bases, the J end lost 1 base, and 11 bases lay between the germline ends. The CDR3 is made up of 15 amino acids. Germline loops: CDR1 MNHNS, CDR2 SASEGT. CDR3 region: CASTRTRSGANVLTF. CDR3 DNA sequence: TGTGCCAGCACTCGGACCCGGTCTGGGGCCAACGTCCTGACTTTC.

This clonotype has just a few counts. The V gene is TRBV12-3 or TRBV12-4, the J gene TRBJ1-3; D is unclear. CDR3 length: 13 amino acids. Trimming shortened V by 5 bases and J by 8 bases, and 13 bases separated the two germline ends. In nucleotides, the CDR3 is TGTGCCAGCAGTCCTACACCGGCTGACACCATATATTTT. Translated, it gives CASSPTPADTIYF.

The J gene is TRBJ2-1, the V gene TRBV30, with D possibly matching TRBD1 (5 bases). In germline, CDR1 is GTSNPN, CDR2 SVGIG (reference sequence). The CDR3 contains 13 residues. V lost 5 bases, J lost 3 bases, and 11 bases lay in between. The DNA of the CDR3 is TGTGCCTGGGGTGCCGACAGCTACAATGAGCAGTTCTTC. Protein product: CAWGADSYNEQFF.

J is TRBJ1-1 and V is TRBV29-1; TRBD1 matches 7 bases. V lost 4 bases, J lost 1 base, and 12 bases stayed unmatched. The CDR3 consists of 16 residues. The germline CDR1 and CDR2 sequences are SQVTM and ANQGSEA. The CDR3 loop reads CSVGLRTGSQNTEAFF. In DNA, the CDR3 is TGCAGCGTTGGCCTCAGGACAGGTAGCCAGAACACTGAAGCTTTCTTT.